The clone carrying this TCR beta chain was seen only once. Its cognate antigen is unknown. Some clones are missing from TCRdb's copy, which holds only in-frame ones; the method was immunoSEQ multiplex PCR. The repertoire holds 1,400,000 or so clones, 98% seen once, with 0.36% in the top ten. The CDR3 extends over 15 amino acids. CDR1 and CDR2 from the germline V gene are MNHNS and SASEGT. The V gene lost 0 bases and the J gene lost 0 bases, with 9 bases spanning the gap. The data were taken from a study of shared clonotypes between healthy human individuals. Study-level information: Each donor's CD8 memory used one plate, CD8 naive two, each CD4 subset three. Study observations and caveats: Sample collection involved blood only; tissue repertoires are likely different.

This sequence originates from a man aged 25-45 years in good health. The sample comprised naive CD4+ T cells sorted from blood. As to subset: CD45RA+ positively selected. This chain links TRBV6-1 with TRBJ2-7; D gene unclear. The CDR3 loop reads CASSEAAESSYEQYF. DNA of the CDR3: TGTGCCAGCAGTGAAGCCGCGGAAAGCTCCTACGAGCAGTACTTC.